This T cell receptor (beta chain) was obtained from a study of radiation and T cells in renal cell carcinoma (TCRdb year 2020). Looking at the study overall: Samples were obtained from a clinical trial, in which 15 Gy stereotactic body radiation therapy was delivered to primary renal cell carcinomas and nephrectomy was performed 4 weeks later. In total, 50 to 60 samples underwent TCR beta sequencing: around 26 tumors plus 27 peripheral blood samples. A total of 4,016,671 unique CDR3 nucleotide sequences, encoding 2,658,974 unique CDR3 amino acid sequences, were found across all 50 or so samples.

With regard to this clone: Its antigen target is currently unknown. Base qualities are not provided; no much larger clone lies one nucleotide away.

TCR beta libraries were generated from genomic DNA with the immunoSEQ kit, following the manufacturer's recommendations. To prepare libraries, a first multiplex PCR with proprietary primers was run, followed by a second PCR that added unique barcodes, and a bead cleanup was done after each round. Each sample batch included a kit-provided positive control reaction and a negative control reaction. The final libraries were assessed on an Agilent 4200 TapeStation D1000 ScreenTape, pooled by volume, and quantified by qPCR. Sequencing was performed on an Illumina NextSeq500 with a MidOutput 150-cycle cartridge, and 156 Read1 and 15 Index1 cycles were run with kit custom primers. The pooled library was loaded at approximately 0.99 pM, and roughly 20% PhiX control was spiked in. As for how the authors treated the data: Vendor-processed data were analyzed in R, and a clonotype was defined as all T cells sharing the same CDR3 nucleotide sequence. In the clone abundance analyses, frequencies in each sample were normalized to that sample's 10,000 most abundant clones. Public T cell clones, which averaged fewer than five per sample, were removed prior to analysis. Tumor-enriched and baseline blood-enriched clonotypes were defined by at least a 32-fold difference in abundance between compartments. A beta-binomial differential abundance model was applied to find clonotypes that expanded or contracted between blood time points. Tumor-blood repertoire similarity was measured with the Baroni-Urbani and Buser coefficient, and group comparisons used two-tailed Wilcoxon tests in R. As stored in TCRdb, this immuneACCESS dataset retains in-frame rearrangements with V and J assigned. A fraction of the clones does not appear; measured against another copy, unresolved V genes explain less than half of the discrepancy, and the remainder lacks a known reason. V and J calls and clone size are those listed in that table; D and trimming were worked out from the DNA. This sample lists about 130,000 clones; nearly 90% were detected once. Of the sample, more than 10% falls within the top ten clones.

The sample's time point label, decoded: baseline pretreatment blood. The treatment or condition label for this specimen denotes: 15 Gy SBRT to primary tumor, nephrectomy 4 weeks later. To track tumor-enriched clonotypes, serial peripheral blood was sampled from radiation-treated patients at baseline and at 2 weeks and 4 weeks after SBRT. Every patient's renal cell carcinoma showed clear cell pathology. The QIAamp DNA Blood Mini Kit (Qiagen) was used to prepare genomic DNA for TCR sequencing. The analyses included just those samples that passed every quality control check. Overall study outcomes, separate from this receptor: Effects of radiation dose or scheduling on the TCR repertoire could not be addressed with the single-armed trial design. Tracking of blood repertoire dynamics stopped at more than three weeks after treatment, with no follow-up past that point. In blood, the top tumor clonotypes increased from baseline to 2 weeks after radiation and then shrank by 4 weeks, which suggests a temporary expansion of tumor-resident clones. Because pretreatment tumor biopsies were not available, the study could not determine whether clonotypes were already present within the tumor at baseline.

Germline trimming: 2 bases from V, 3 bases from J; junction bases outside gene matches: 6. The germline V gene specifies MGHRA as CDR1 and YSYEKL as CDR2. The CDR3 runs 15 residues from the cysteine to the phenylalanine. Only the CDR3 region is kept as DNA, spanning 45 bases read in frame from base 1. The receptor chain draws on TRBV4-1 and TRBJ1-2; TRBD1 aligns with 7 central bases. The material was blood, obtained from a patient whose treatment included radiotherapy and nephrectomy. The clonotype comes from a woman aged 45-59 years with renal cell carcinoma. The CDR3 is CASSQKGQRDYGYTF. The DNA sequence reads TGCGCCAGCAGCCAAAAGGGACAGCGGGACTATGGCTACACCTTC.